This T cell receptor (beta chain) is drawn from a study of human T cells and chemical hapten exposure. About the study: Weekly diphenylcyclopropenone doses were given to patients' scalps across the approximately 25-week study. The patients, most of them female, presented with alopecia areata, totalis or universalis.

TCRdb re-derived calls from the RACE reads in MiXCR, one entry per CDR3 protein. The data show some 91,000 distinct CDR3 sequences, with 9.5% to 15% seen just once and 2% to 2.5% held by the top ten. The CDR3 is 13 amino acids. Trimming removed 5 bases at V and 5 bases at J, with 12 bases between. From germline, CDR1 is SGHTA and CDR2 FQGNSA. Time point in this sample: patch test 1, 2 weeks after DPC sensitization. Treatment described: therapeutic diphenylcyclopropenone sensitization with weekly scalp DPC. Blood was drawn before each patch test was applied. Whole blood, unfractionated, served as the material for total RNA extraction.

The chain is built from TRBV7-2 and TRBJ2-5; D is uncertain. The receptor comes from a woman in her 40s with alopecia areata. Some clones in this sample may be carry-over from other donors' samples. The sample consisted of whole blood, taken in connection with sensitization to the hapten diphenylcyclopropenone (DPC). The CDR3 protein is CASSPGMQETQYF. CDR3 DNA sequence: TGTGCCAGCAGCCCTGGGATGCAGGAGACCCAGTACTTC.